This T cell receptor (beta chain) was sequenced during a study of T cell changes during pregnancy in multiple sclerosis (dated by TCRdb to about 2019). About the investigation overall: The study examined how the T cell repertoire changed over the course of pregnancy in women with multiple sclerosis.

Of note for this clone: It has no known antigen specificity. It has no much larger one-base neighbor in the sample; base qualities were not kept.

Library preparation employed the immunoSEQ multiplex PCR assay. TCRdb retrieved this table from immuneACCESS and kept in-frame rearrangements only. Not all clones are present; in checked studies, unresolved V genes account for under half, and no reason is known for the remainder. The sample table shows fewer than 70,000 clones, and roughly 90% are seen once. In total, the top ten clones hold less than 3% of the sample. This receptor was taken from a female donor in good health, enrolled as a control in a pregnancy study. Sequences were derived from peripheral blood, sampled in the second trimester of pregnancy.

CDR3 protein: CASSLLRLADLAKNIQYF. The DNA sequence reads TGTGCCAGCAGCTTACTTCGACTAGCGGACTTAGCCAAAAACATTCAGTACTTC. Recombination linked TRBV7-9 to TRBJ2-4; 9 middle bases align to TRBD2. The germline V and J ends show losses of 2 bases and 0 bases respectively, and no gene match explains 8 bases of the junction. From its cysteine to its phenylalanine, the CDR3 spans 18 amino acids. Just CDR3 DNA is preserved here, 54 bases in frame from base 1. CDR1 and CDR2, looked up from the germline V gene (reference sequence), are SEHNR and FQNEAQ.